This TCR beta chain is drawn from a study of blood T cell repertoires in COVID-19. The junction had 4 bases not matched to a gene; V was cut back by 3 bases and J by 0 bases. This CDR3 has 15 amino acids. Germline V gene data show CDR1 as MNHNS and CDR2 as SASEGT. Assay used: immunoSEQ multiplex PCR; TCRdb lists only in-frame clones, some missing. Seen here are hundreds of thousands of clones, more than 80% observed once, and the top ten hold approximately 1.4%. Sequencing input: peripheral blood. This sequence originates from a woman in her 30s with active or convalescent COVID-19. This chain uses TRBV6-1 with TRBJ1-1, with TRBD1 matching 7 bases. CDR3 sequence reads: CASSDNRGMNTEAFF. The CDR3 DNA reads TGTGCCAGCAGTGACAACAGGGGCATGAACACTGAAGCTTTCTTT.